This TCR beta chain appears in the sequencing data of a study of cytomegalovirus exposure and HLA in healthy donors (dated by TCRdb to about 2017). Study-level background: An earlier analysis of some 600 of the donors reported about 260 Gb of sequence data and about 120 million unique TCR beta sequences obtained from approximately 180 million T cells. An early release that covered roughly 600 HLA-typed donors contained about 300 gigabases of sequencing data and about 84 million unique TCR sequences. Of the roughly 390 genotyped donors, 81% fell in the genetic ancestry cluster associated with self-reported Caucasian donors. The study was designed to test whether signatures of past pathogen exposure could be identified by cataloging public T cell receptors. The study used immunosequencing to profile the T cell repertoires of approximately 690 subjects and linked those repertoires to cytomegalovirus serostatus. In addition to the first cohort of 650 to 800 subjects, a separate validation cohort of approximately 130 different subjects was used. The study combined high-throughput TCR immunosequencing, statistical association of individual TCRs with disease status, and machine learning to predict cytomegalovirus infection status. A later analysis re-examined previously published TCR beta repertoires from more than 650 donors and added high-resolution HLA genotyping to investigate patterns of TCR occurrence. The later analysis used no new phenotypic data to find candidate immune exposures, relying instead on TCR beta sequences and their occurrence across donors. In an earlier analysis of 587 of the donors, high-throughput TCR beta sequencing was used to judge whether each TCR beta V gene segment behaved as functional or pseudogenic. Donor age, sex, ethnicity and CMV serostatus were compiled together with the repertoire data. Genome-wide SNP genotypes for about 65% of the 666 donors were used in a later genetic analysis, which treated that subset as a discovery cohort. Every discovery cohort repertoire had been produced on one sequencing platform. HLA typing covered class I and class II loci at four-digit resolution. The number of donors typed differed by locus, with roughly 620-630 for A, B, C, DRB1 and DQB1, around 560 for DQA1, 606 for DPA1, and some 450 for DPB1. A handful of DR-DQ haplotypes were handled as single units for association and clustering because linkage in the cohort was strong. On average, 235,054 unique TCR beta nucleotide sequences were sequenced per donor among roughly 430 genotyped donors of the cohort, with roughly 20% of those sequences being non-productive. On the study overall, not on this receptor specifically: The classifier was reported to diagnose cytomegalovirus status with high specificity and sensitivity in both the original and validation cohorts. Several of the top co-occurrence clusters appeared to be linked to parvovirus B19, influenza, CMV and Epstein-Barr virus, according to a later analysis. Linkage disequilibrium might explain the correlated functional status among segregating V segments, but an unknown experimental factor could not be excluded. According to a later genetic analysis, donors in an Asian-associated ancestry cluster had fewer N-insertions in productive TCRs than the roughly 660-donor mean. CMV serostatus was the only immune exposure information available for the cohort. According to a later analysis, most CMV-associated TCR beta chains appeared to be HLA-restricted, and the HLA associations seemed to be driven largely by CMV exposure. According to the authors, the approach could potentially be generalized to other disease states and immunological phenotypes. At a false discovery rate of 0.05, a later analysis linked under 20,000 TCR beta sequences to specific HLA alleles. Because counts were too low, 15 to 20 rarely observed V segments, including chromosome 9 orphons, were left out of the earlier analysis of about 620 of the donors. Roughly uniform sequencing depth across donors was assumed in presence/absence analyses, although this assumption may not hold. A total of 150 or so TCR beta chains were listed by the study as associated with cytomegalovirus. Some IMGT-functional V segments, including TRBV6-2 and TRBV6-3, could not be distinguished by the 87-base-pair reads and were therefore excluded. Assigning TCR associations to individual alleles was difficult when HLA alleles, especially DR and DQ, strongly co-occurred. In a later analysis, HLA-associated TCR beta chains showed more clonal expansion and lower generation probabilities than non-associated chains that were equally common. Because HLA typing was missing for some donors at each locus, association tests included only the typed subset. An association between a missense DCLRE1C variant and V-gene and J-gene trimming of TCR beta chains was found in a later genetic analysis and replicated in an independent cohort. In this cohort, only TCR beta chains were sequenced, and detectable features were limited by the absence of alpha or paired-chain data. In an earlier analysis of over 550 of the donors, most TCR beta V segments were observed in productive rearrangements about 90% or about 30% of the time, broadly matching IMGT annotations. While some public TCRs were present in many individuals, most TCR sequences turned up only very rarely across donors. A few of the identified cytomegalovirus-associated TCR beta chains were confirmed in vitro to be specific for cytomegalovirus antigens. The sequencing pipeline was judged likely to have produced a cluster of highly shared sequence variants as a technical artifact. A further reported finding was that TCR beta sequences accurately predicted the HLA-A and HLA-B alleles for most subjects in the first cohort. In a later analysis, TCR association rates were found to vary across HLA loci, with the most associated TCRs seen for DRB1 alleles and the fewest for HLA-C alleles.

The cohort comprised more than 550 healthy bone marrow donors. All cohort members were sampled while nominally healthy, although unrecorded immune exposures were likely present. The donor tested CMV seropositive, placing the donor among the 289 seropositive members of the cohort. Every donor gave a peripheral blood sample, and the peripheral blood mononuclear cells from that sample were used for TCR beta sequencing. Genomic DNA extraction from the blood cell samples was performed with the Qiagen DNeasy Blood Extraction Kit. Germline trimming amounts to 0 bases on V and 2 bases on J, with 6 as the count of junction bases outside the gene matches. From the germline V gene, CDR1 is MGHRA and CDR2 is YSYEKL. The CDR3 measures 17 amino acids from cysteine to phenylalanine. Kept here is only the CDR3 DNA, which spans 51 bases and is read in frame from base 1. The library was made by the immunoSEQ multiplex PCR assay. The multiplex PCR relied on a mix of 60 forward primers for TCR Vbeta segments and 13 reverse primers for TCR Jbeta segments. Amplification of the CDR3 region of rearranged TCR beta genes was performed with a multiplex PCR assay on genomic DNA. The Illumina HiSeq System was used to sequence the amplified TCR beta libraries as 87-base-pair reads. The source study handled its data this way. A later analysis tallied 80 million to 95 million unique TCR beta chains across the 666 repertoires, and approximately 11 million of those chains were shared by two or more donors. Raw reads were error-corrected and collapsed into unique sequences by a nearest-neighbor algorithm in which closely related sequences were merged to remove PCR and sequencing errors. Alignment of CDR3 sequences to IMGT reference sequences was used to assign V, D and J gene segments. For a sequence to be retained, a match of at least six nucleotides was required to both a V gene segment and a J gene segment. A rearrangement counted as productive if the CDR3 had no stop codons and remained in frame with V and J, and every other rearrangement counted as non-productive. Following IMGT convention, CDR3 was defined as the stretch from the second conserved V-encoded cysteine up to the conserved J-encoded phenylalanine. Sequences without an unambiguous match to a single V gene segment were excluded from the earlier analysis of a few hundred of the donors. In an earlier analysis of approximately 550 of the donors, V segments were called functional above 56.7% productive rearrangements and were called segregating when the between-donor standard deviation exceeded 5%. A statistical classification framework was built for diagnosing cytomegalovirus status from the catalog of TCR beta chain sequences. In a later analysis, V and J genes were assigned by comparing TCR nucleotide sequences against IMGT/GENE-DB human TR gene sequences. A later analysis assigned CDR3 sequences and most-parsimonious VDJ recombination scenarios with the TCRdist pipeline. In a later analysis, every TCR beta chain was defined by the combination of its CDR3 amino acid sequence and its V-gene family, and reads without a unique V-gene family were dropped. As a way to deal with suspected cross-contamination and a sequencing artifact, a later analysis dropped 592 nucleotide sequences that were highly shared and had low generation probability. For each public chain, a later analysis derived a clonal expansion index from normalized ranks of inferred template counts within each repertoire. Generation probabilities in a later analysis came from a VDJ recombination model fitted to out-of-frame rearrangements, and those results were checked against IGoR. Hypergeometric tests were used in a later analysis to score TCR-TCR, TCR-HLA and TCR-CMV co-occurrence, with a repertoire-size bias correction applied to the TCR pairs. In a later analysis, false discovery rates were estimated by permuting HLA or CMV assignments 20 times. In a later analysis, co-occurring TCRs were grouped with DBSCAN, and TCRdist sequence similarity was added when clustering was performed within HLA-allele-positive subsets. For co-occurrence clustering, repertoires with fewer than 30,000 or more than 120,000 public chains were excluded, along with a handful of repertoires with anomalous nucleotide sharing. The table comes from immuneACCESS by way of TCRdb, which keeps in-frame sequences with V and J called. Part of the clones is missing from these tables; in studies checked, under half for an unresolved V gene and the rest for unknown reasons. Clone size and the V and J calls come from that table; the DNA yielded D and trimming. The sample has 150,000 to 200,000 clones on record, around three quarters of them singletons. Roughly 2% of the sample is in the top ten clones.

In regard to this clone: This clone's antigen is unknown. No quality values exist for individual bases; no much larger clone is one base distant.

Material for sequencing was PBMCs. The chain employs TRBV4-1 and TRBJ2-5, and TRBD2 aligns with 10 junction nucleotides. The source of this sequence is a man between 50 and 59 years old in good health and CMV-seropositive. The sequence in DNA is TGCGCCAGCAGCCAAGATAGGGCTAGCGGGAGTCAAGAGACCCAGTACTTC. Translated, this is CASSQDRASGSQETQYF.